This T cell receptor (beta chain) was sequenced in a study of technical replicates of blood from a handful of donors. CDR1 is SGHDN, CDR2 FVKESK, per germline. V was shortened by 0 bases and J by 4 bases, with 12 bases between the two germline ends. The CDR3 extends over 15 amino acids. Using immunoSEQ multiplex PCR, the repertoire was profiled, and TCRdb retains in-frame clones only, with some absent. Of some 70,000 clones in the sample, around nine tenths were seen once. The TCR originated in a human donor in good health. Some clones in this sample may be carry-over from other donors' samples. The sequenced material came from PBMCs. The chain carries TRBV14 and TRBJ2-5; TRBD1 is a possible D gene (6 bases). For the CDR3, the DNA is TGTGCCAGCAGCCAAGACAGGGGTTATCGAGAGACCCAGTACTTC. This encodes CASSQDRGYRETQYF.